This entry describes one T cell receptor (beta chain). Its cognate antigen is unknown. The junction and the germline gene differ at one end; a read error may be behind it. CD8+CD4-CCR7+CD45RA+ cells were sorted as naive CD8 T cells. These data originate in a study of molecular identifiers for immune sequencing clone quantification. The study, taken as a whole, reports: Molecules of identical TCR sharing a barcode could underestimate highly expanded clone sizes.

From the PCR reads, TCRdb called clonotypes with MiXCR, one entry per CDR3 protein. The data contain tens of thousands of distinct CDR3 sequences, about a third of them singletons. What was sequenced was naive CD8+ T cells from blood, with Jurkat cell RNA spiked in. This sample's subset: FACS-sorted CD8+CD4-CCR7+CD45RA+ naive T cells. This clonotype originated in a human donor in good health. Some libraries in this study had Jurkat cell RNA spiked in.

The CDR3 sequence: CASRPQGLRERLFF. In DNA form, the CDR3 reads TGTGCCAGCAGGCCTCAGGGATTAAGGGAAAGACTGTTTTTT. The rearrangement uses TRBV28 and TRBJ1-4; the D gene is possibly TRBD1 (5 bases). Germline V gives CDR1 MDHEN, CDR2 SYDVKM. The CDR3 is 14 residues long.